This T cell receptor (beta chain) was found in a study of blood T cell repertoires in COVID-19. Study-wide background: Researchers got acute and convalescent COVID-19 samples from the United States, Italy and Spain. PBMCs, B-cell-depleted T cells, or T cells were the source of the cDNA or gDNA that made up the material.

Germline values: CDR1 SGDLS, CDR2 YYNGEE. V lost 2 bases and J lost 7, with 9 bases in between. The CDR3 contains 13 residues. The authors' processing: Reference gene primer amplification yielded estimated nucleated cell counts. Assay: immunoSEQ multiplex PCR; the TCRdb copy retains only in-frame clones and omits some. That table gives V, J and clone size, and the DNA gave D and trimming. The table lists roughly 120,000 clones, 90% of them singletons. Material: peripheral blood. This TCR was recovered from a man between 45 and 60 years old with active COVID-19. The chain employs TRBV9 and TRBJ2-2; maybe TRBD2 (5 bases). The CDR3 DNA reads as TGTGCCAGCAGCGTCCGGGGTAGCGGGGAGCTGTTTTTT. This codes for CASSVRGSGELFF.